The sequence of this TCR beta chain was determined in a study of blood T cell repertoires in COVID-19. Study at large: Material from acute and convalescent COVID-19 was sourced from the United States, Italy and Spain.

Assay: immunoSEQ multiplex PCR; the TCRdb copy retains only in-frame clones and omits some. The table records about 150,000 clones, about 87% of them present only once. The ends were cut back, 1 base at V and 2 bases at J, with 9 bases in the middle. Germline V CDR1 and CDR2: LNHDA, SQIVND (reference sequence). The CDR3 extends over 16 amino acids. The chain couples TRBV19 to TRBJ2-6, with D maybe TRBD1 (5 bases). The sequenced sample was peripheral blood. The receptor was isolated from a man at least 80 years old with acute or convalescent COVID-19. Here the CDR3 reads CASSIADIAGANVLTF. The DNA for the CDR3 is TGTGCCAGTAGTATAGCGGACATAGCTGGGGCCAACGTCCTGACTTTC. The complete variable domain, with remaining parts taken from reference TRBV19 and TRBJ2-6, reads DGGITQSPKYLFRKEGQNVTLSCEQNLNHDAMYWYRQDPGQGLRLIYYSQIVNDFQKGDIAEGYSVSREKKESFPLTVTSAQKNPTAFYLCASSIADIAGANVLTFGAGSRLTVL.